Presented here are 2 T cell receptor beta chains from one specimen sequenced in a study of blood T cells in healthy people across ages. Using a J-beta primer mix together with a sample-barcoded 5' primer, a second PCR was run for about 7 to 12 cycles. MiXCR was run by TCRdb on the 5' RACE reads, yielding one entry per CDR3 protein. The sample has under 1,100,000 distinct CDR3 sequences, under 30% seen once; the top ten hold approximately 0.75%. These data were also reused for a study on T cells of mothers and their children.

The sample taken for sequencing was blood. These TCRs come from a girl aged 2-15 years in good health.

The chain is built from TRBV7-9 and TRBJ2-5; 10 bases agree with TRBD2. V was clipped by 4 bases and J by 4 bases; unmatched bases: 3. The CDR3 consists of 14 residues. Germline V gene lookup returns CDR1 SEHNR and CDR2 FQNEAQ (reference sequence). CDR3 loop: CASSSGTSAETQYF. Written as DNA, the CDR3 is TGTGCCAGCAGCTCCGGGACTAGCGCAGAGACCCAGTACTTC.

The chain combines TRBV14 with TRBJ1-6; D is ambiguous. CDR1 is SGHDN, CDR2 FVKESK, per germline. Trimming pared 4 bases from V and 2 bases from J, leaving 9 bases between. The CDR3 is 15 residues long. CDR3 in amino acids: CASSLNLAYNSPLHF. The CDR3 nucleotides read TGTGCCAGCAGCCTGAATCTCGCCTATAATTCACCCCTCCACTTT.